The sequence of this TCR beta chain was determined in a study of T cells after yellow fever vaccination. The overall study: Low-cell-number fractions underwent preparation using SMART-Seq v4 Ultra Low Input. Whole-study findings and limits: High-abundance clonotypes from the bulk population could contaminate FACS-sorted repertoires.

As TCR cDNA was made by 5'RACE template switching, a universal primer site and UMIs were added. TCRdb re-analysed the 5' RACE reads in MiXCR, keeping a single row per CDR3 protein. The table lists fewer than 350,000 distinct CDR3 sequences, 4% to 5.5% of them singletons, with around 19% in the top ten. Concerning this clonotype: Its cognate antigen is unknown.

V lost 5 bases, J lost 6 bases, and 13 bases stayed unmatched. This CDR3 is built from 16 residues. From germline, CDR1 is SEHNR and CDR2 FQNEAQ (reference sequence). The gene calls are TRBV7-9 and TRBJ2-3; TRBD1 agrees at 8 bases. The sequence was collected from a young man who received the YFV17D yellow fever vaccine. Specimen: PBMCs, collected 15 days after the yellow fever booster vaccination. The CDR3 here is CASSQGAGTGIDTQYF. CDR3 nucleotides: TGTGCCAGCAGCCAGGGGGCCGGGACAGGTATCGATACGCAGTATTTT.